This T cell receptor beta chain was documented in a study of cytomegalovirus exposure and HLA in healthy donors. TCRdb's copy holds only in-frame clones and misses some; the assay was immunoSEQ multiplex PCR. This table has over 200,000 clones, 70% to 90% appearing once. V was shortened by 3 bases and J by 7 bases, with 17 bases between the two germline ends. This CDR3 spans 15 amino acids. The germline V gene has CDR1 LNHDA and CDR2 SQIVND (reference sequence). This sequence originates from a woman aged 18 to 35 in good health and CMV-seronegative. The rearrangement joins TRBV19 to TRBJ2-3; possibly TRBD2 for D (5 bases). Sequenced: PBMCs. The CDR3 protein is CASSIREGGLYTQYF. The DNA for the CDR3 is TGTGCCAGTAGTATCCGGGAAGGTGGACTTTATACGCAGTATTTT. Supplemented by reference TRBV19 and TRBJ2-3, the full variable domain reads DGGITQSPKYLFRKEGQNVTLSCEQNLNHDAMYWYRQDPGQGLRLIYYSQIVNDFQKGDIAEGYSVSREKKESFPLTVTSAQKNPTAFYLCASSIREGGLYTQYFGPGTRLTVL.